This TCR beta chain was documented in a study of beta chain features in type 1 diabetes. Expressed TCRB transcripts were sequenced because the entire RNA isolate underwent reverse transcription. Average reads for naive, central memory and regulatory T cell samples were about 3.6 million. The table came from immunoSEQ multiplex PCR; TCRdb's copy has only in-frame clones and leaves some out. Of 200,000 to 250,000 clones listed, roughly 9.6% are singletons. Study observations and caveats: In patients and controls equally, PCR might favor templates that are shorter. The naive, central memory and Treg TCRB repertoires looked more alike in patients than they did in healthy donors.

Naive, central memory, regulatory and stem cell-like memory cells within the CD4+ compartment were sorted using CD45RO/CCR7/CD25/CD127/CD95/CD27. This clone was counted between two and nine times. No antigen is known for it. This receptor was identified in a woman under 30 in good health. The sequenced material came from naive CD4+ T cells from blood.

The CDR3 nucleotides read TGTGCCAGCAGTTACATCCCAATCGGACAGTCGCCGAACGGGGAGCTGTTTTTT. Translated, it gives CASSYIPIGQSPNGELFF. V is TRBV27 and J is TRBJ2-2; tentative D call: TRBD1 (6 bases). Germline V gene data show CDR1 as MNHEY and CDR2 as SMNVEV (reference sequence). Deletions cut 4 bases from V and 7 bases from J, with 25 bases between. The CDR3 has 18 residues.